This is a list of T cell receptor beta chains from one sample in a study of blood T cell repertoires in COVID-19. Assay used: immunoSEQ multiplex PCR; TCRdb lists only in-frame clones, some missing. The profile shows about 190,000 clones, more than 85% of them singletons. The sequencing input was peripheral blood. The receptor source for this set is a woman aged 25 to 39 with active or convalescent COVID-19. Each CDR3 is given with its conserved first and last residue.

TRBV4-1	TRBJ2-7	CASSQAGTETYEQYF
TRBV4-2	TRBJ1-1	CASSQDQRGTREAFF
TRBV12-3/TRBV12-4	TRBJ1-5	CASSSGKAQHF
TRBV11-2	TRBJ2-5	CASSLAGGWETQYF
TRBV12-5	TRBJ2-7	CASGLVLTLLGGGTSYEQYF
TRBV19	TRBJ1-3	CASSNDRQFSGNTIYF
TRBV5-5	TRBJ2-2	CASSFQGLNTGELFF
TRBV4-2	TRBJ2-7	CASSQDGQGYYEQYF
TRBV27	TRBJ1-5	CASSLRGARSNQPQHF
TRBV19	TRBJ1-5	CASTPRTYNQPQHF
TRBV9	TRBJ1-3	CASSVEDSFGNTIYF
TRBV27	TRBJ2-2	CASKKRPNTGELFF
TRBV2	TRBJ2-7	CASSERDKGVHEQYF
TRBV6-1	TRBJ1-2	CASSEARRGYGYTF
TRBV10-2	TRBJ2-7	CASSVGTEPYEQYF
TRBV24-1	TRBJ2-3	CATSDSKGGGTDTQYF
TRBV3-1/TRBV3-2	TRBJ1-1	CASSQGYRPEAFF
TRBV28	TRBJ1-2	CASSRPPGRFPYGYTF
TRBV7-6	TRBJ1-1	CASSSGRQGSTEAFF
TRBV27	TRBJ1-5	CASGWGERQPQHF
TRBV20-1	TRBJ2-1	CSASWWSSYNEQFF
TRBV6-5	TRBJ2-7	CASSRQSYSYEQYF
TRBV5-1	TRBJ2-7	CASSLTGAFGEQYF
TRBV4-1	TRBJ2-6	CASSPLAGGPSGANVLTF
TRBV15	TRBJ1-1	CATSRGQGGTEAFF
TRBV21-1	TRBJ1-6	CASSKDGNSPLHF
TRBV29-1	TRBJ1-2	CSVAAGGDYGYTF
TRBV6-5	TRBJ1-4	CASSFYGATNEKLFF
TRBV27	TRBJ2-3	CASSLRGGLAVDTQYF
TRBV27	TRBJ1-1	CASSFLPTGGSTEAFF
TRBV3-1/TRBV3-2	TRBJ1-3	CASIGTGSGNTIYF
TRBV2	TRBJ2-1	CASIGDSAYNEQFF
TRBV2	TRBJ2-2	CASSEDFGTGELFF
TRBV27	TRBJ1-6	CASSLQGSPLHF
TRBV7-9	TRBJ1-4	CASSSGQGGEKLFF
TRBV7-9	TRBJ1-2	CASSQGAGTNYGYTF
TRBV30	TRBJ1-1	CAWSVTFEAFF
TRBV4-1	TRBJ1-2	CASSQDQGGSGYTF
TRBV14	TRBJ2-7	CASRQGFSYEQYF
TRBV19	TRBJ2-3	CASSIRSDTQYF
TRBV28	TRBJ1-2	CASSRDSYGYTF
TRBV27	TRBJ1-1	CASSLRGTGRAFF
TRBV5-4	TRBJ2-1	CASSLAATNYNEQFF
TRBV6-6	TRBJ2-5	CASSSRLTGAEPSQETQYF
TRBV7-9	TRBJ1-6	CASSHGQGEVSPLHF